Listed below are T cell receptor beta chains from one sample, sequenced in a study of T cell responses to AZD1222 COVID-19 vaccine. Some clones are missing from TCRdb's copy, which holds only in-frame ones; the method was immunoSEQ multiplex PCR. The sample has 25,000 to 35,000 clones, roughly 73% seen once. Sample: peripheral blood, taken on day 0 of AZD1222 vaccination. The receptors shown here come from an adult in good health. The CDR3 runs from the conserved cysteine through the conserved F or W. The D gene is left open where the match is weak. Only some rows state a clone size, as once, few, many or a class for expanded clones.

clone size,J gene,V gene,D gene,CDR3 protein,CDR3 DNA
.,TRBJ2-2,TRBV6-2/TRBV6-3,TRBD2,CASSYQLGTSGRGLSGELFF,TGTGCCAGCAGTTACCAACTCGGGACTAGCGGGAGGGGGTTGTCCGGGGAGCTGTTTTTT
.,TRBJ2-2,TRBV6-2/TRBV6-3,.,CASSYSIGRAPLFF,TGTGCCAGCAGTTACTCGATCGGCAGGGCGCCGCTGTTTTTT
few,TRBJ2-1,TRBV7-2,TRBD2,CASSLRTSGQRANEQFF,TGTGCCAGCAGCTTACGGACTAGCGGCCAGAGGGCCAATGAGCAGTTCTTC
.,TRBJ1-1,TRBV18,.,CASSNRQAGDTEVFF,TGTGCCAGCTCGAATAGGCAGGCAGGCGACACTGAAGTTTTCTTT
once,TRBJ1-1,TRBV5-1,.,CASSLGPNTEAFF,TGCGCCAGCAGCTTGGGTCCGAACACTGAAGCTTTCTTT
.,TRBJ2-1,TRBV11-2,.,CASSPLPNTHRGFREQFF,TGTGCCAGCAGCCCCCTCCCGAATACCCATAGGGGGTTTAGGGAGCAGTTCTTC
.,TRBJ1-2,TRBV19,.,CASSSASRLDYGYTF,TGTGCCAGTAGTTCGGCATCGAGGCTGGACTATGGCTACACCTTC
.,TRBJ1-1,TRBV29-1,TRBD1,CSVQRQGSTEAFF,TGCAGCGTTCAGCGACAGGGTAGTACTGAAGCTTTCTTT
.,TRBJ2-3,TRBV15,.,CATTRRGWADTQYF,TGTGCCACCACCCGGAGGGGGTGGGCAGATACGCAGTATTTT
.,TRBJ2-7,TRBV27,.,CASSLSHRAEQYF,TGTGCCAGCAGTTTATCTCACAGGGCCGAGCAGTACTTC
.,TRBJ1-5,TRBV3-1/TRBV3-2,.,CASSPSDGSNQPQHF,TGTGCCAGCAGCCCTTCAGACGGTAGCAATCAGCCCCAGCATTTT
.,TRBJ1-1,TRBV19,.,CASSDRDVNTEAFF,TGTGCCAGTAGTGACCGGGACGTAAACACTGAAGCTTTCTTT
.,TRBJ1-1,TRBV3-1/TRBV3-2,.,CASSRLEYTEAFF,TGTGCCAGCAGCCGCTTAGAATACACTGAAGCTTTCTTT
once,TRBJ1-1,TRBV6-4,.,CASSPDWNTEAFF,TGTGCCAGCAGTCCAGACTGGAACACTGAAGCTTTCTTT
.,TRBJ1-5,TRBV11-2,.,CASSLGSWGSQPQHF,TGTGCCAGCAGCTTAGGGTCGTGGGGGAGTCAGCCCCAGCATTTT
.,TRBJ2-7,TRBV5-6,.,CASSFGTAFYEQYF,TGTGCCAGCAGCTTCGGGACTGCCTTCTACGAGCAGTACTTC
.,TRBJ2-7,TRBV7-8,.,CASSLSAYEQYF,TGTGCCAGCAGCTTGTCCGCCTACGAGCAGTACTTC
.,TRBJ2-5,TRBV7-2,TRBD1,CASSLQGANTETQYF,TGTGCCAGCAGCCTTCAGGGGGCGAACACGGAGACCCAGTACTTC
.,TRBJ2-3,TRBV7-2,TRBD2,CASSNSGRGTDTQYF,TGTGCCAGCAGCAATAGTGGGAGGGGCACAGATACGCAGTATTTT
.,TRBJ2-7,TRBV14,.,CASSLDPLGAYEQYF,TGTGCCAGCAGTCTTGATCCACTTGGGGCCTACGAGCAGTACTTC
.,TRBJ1-6,TRBV11-2,.,CASRGRGDSPLHF,TGTGCCAGCAGAGGACGGGGAGATTCACCCCTCCACTTT
.,TRBJ2-5,TRBV5-1,.,CASSFQETQYF,TGCGCCAGCAGCTTCCAAGAGACCCAGTACTTC
.,TRBJ2-6,TRBV11-3,.,CASSPSDSLSGANVLTF,TGTGCCAGCAGCCCTTCGGACTCTCTCTCTGGGGCCAACGTCCTGACTTTC
few,TRBJ2-1,TRBV7-2,.,CASSLDDNEQFF,TGTGCCAGCAGCTTAGACGACAATGAGCAGTTCTTC
.,TRBJ2-1,TRBV9,TRBD2,CASSRASGKNEQFF,TGTGCCAGCTCCCGGGCTAGCGGGAAGAATGAGCAGTTCTTC
.,TRBJ1-5,TRBV21-1,.,CASSNSHGRGNSNQPQHF,TGTGCCAGCAGCAACTCACACGGGAGGGGCAATAGCAATCAGCCCCAGCATTTT
.,TRBJ2-7,TRBV2,TRBD2,CASIGAGIYEQYF,TGTGCCAGCATAGGAGCGGGGATTTACGAGCAGTACTTC
.,TRBJ2-5,TRBV27,TRBD2,CASSWSSPSGRGTQYF,TGTGCCAGCAGTTGGTCCTCCCCTAGCGGTCGTGGGACCCAGTACTTC
medium-sized,TRBJ2-5,TRBV4-2,.,CASSQVRLGTRETQYF,TGTGCCAGCAGCCAAGTCCGGCTCGGAACGCGAGAGACCCAGTACTTC
.,TRBJ1-1,TRBV6-6,.,CAIRPDRSAAFF,TGTGCCATCCGCCCAGACAGATCGGCTGCTTTCTTT
once,TRBJ2-2,TRBV20-1,TRBD2,CSASRPSGTGELFF,TGCAGTGCTAGTCGCCCTAGCGGAACCGGGGAGCTGTTTTTT
.,TRBJ2-1,TRBV21-1,.,CASSKAHNEQFF,TGTGCCAGCAGCAAAGCACACAATGAGCAGTTCTTC
.,TRBJ2-1,TRBV9,TRBD2,CASSVELAGVNEQFF,TGTGCCAGCAGCGTAGAACTAGCGGGGGTCAATGAGCAGTTCTTC
few,TRBJ1-2,TRBV24-1,.,CATSDGGFGYTF,TGTGCCACCAGTGACGGCGGGTTCGGCTACACCTTC
few,TRBJ1-2,TRBV3-1/TRBV3-2,.,CASSHYQGLWGYGYTF,TGTGCCAGCAGCCATTATCAGGGCCTATGGGGCTATGGCTACACCTTC
few,TRBJ1-1,TRBV7-8,.,CASSLVMGAGTEAFF,TGTGCCAGCAGCTTAGTAATGGGGGCGGGAACTGAAGCTTTCTTT
.,TRBJ1-5,TRBV19,.,CASSSRGQLNQPQHF,TGTGCCAGTAGTTCGCGGGGACAACTCAATCAGCCCCAGCATTTT
once,TRBJ2-5,TRBV5-1,.,CASSLGQTQETQYF,TGCGCCAGCAGCTTGGGCCAAACTCAAGAGACCCAGTACTTC
.,TRBJ1-3,TRBV7-8,TRBD1,CASSGNRGVAGNTIYF,TGTGCCAGCAGCGGAAACAGGGGGGTCGCTGGAAACACCATATATTTT
once,TRBJ2-7,TRBV11-2,.,CASSLEMTVSYEQYF,TGTGCCAGCAGCTTAGAAATGACAGTCTCCTACGAGCAGTACTTC
once,TRBJ1-3,TRBV5-6,.,CASSLAGVTYGNTIYF,TGTGCCAGCAGCTTGGCAGGGGTGACCTATGGAAACACCATATATTTT
.,TRBJ2-2,TRBV5-6,TRBD1,CASGLDRTGGTGELFF,TGTGCCAGCGGACTCGACAGGACAGGGGGCACCGGGGAGCTGTTTTTT
.,TRBJ2-1,TRBV3-1/TRBV3-2,TRBD2,CASSRGTTQSNEQFF,TGTGCCAGCAGCCGCGGGACTACCCAGTCCAATGAGCAGTTCTTC
once,TRBJ1-4,TRBV27,.,CASSRSGTLSEKLFF,TGTGCCAGCAGTAGATCCGGGACTCTAAGTGAAAAACTGTTTTTT
.,TRBJ1-2,TRBV5-1,.,CASSLEPGRTTNYGYTF,TGCGCCAGCAGCTTGGAGCCGGGTAGGACAACTAACTATGGCTACACCTTC
.,TRBJ2-3,TRBV24-1,TRBD2,CATTWTSGGTDTQYF,TGTGCCACCACCTGGACTAGCGGGGGGACAGATACGCAGTATTTT
few,TRBJ1-4,TRBV2,.,CASISGEYDEKLFF,TGTGCCAGCATTTCAGGGGAGTACGATGAAAAACTGTTTTTT
.,TRBJ1-3,TRBV7-2,.,CASSSNLSGNTIYF,TGTGCCAGCAGCTCAAACCTCTCTGGAAACACCATATATTTT
.,TRBJ2-7,TRBV27,.,CASSLMGGLHEQYF,TGTGCCAGCAGTTTAATGGGGGGTCTACACGAGCAGTACTTC
.,TRBJ2-2,TRBV10-2,TRBD2,CASSETQLAGGHTGELFF,TGCGCCAGCAGTGAGACCCAACTAGCGGGGGGGCACACCGGGGAGCTGTTTTTT
.,TRBJ2-7,TRBV7-9,.,CASSQQVYEQYF,TGTGCCAGCAGCCAACAGGTCTACGAGCAGTACTTC
.,TRBJ1-4,TRBV18,TRBD1,CASSPGTGTNEKLFF,TGTGCCAGCTCGCCGGGGACAGGGACTAATGAAAAACTGTTTTTT